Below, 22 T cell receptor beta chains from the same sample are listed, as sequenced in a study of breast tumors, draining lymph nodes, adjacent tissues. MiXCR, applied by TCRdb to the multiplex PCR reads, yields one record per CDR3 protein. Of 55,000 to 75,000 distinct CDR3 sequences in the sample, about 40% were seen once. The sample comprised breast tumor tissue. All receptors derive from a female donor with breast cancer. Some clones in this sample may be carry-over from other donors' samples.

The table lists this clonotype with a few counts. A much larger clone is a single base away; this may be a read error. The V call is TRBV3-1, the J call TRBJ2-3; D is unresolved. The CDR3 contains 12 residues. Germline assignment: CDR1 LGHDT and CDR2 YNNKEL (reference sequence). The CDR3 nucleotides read TGTGCCGGCAGTCACTTCACAGATACGCAGTATTTT. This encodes CAGSHFTDTQYF.

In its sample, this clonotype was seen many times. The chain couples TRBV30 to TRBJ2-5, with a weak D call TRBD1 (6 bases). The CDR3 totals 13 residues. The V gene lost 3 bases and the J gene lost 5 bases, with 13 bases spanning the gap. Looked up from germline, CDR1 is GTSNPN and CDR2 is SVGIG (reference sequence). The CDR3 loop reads CAWRQGLGETQYF. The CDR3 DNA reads TGTGCCTGGAGGCAGGGGTTAGGGGAGACCCAGTACTTC.

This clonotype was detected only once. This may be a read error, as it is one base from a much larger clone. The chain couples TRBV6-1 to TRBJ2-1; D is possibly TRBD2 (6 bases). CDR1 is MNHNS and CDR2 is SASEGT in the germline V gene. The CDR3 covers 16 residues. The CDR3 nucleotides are TGTGCCAGCAGTCAAGCGGGCGGGTTTTCCTACAATGAGCAGTTCTTC. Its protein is CASSQAGGFSYNEQFF.

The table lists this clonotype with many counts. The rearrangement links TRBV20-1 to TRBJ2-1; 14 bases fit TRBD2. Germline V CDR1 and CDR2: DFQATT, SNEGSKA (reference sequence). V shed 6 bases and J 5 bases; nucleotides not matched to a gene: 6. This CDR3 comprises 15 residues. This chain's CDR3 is CSARLAGGEHNEQFF. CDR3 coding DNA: TGCAGTGCGCGACTAGCGGGAGGGGAACACAATGAGCAGTTCTTC.

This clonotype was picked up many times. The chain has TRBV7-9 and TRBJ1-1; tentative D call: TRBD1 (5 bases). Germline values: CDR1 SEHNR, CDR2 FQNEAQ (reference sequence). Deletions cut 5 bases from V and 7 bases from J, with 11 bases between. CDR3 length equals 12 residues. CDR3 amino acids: CASSRDLGEAFF. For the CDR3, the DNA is TGTGCCAGCAGCAGGGACCTTGGTGAAGCTTTCTTT.

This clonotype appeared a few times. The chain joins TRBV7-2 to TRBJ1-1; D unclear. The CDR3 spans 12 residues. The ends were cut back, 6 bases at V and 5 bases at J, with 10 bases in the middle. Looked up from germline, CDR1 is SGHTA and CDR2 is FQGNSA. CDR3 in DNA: TGTGCCAGCAGTTTCTCGAGAACTGAAGCTTTCTTT. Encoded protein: CASSFSRTEAFF.

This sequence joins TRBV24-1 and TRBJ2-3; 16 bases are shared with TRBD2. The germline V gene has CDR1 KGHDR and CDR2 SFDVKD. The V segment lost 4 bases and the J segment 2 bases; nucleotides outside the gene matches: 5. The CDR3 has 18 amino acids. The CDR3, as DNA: TGTGCCACCAGTGACCCGGGACTAGCGGGGGGGATCACAGATACGCAGTATTTT. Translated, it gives CATSDPGLAGGITDTQYF.

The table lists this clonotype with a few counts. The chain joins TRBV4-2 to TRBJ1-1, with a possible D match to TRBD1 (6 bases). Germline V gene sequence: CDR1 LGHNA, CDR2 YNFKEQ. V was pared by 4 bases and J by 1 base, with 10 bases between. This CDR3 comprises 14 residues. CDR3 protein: CASSRNRENTEAFF. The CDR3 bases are TGTGCCAGCAGCCGAAACAGGGAGAACACTGAAGCTTTCTTT.

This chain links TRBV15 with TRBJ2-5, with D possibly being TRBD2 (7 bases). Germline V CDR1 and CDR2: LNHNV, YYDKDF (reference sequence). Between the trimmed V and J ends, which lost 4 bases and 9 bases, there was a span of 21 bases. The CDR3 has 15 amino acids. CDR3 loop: CATSKGGGRNQPQYF. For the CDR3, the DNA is TGTGCCACCAGCAAGGGGGGGGGGAGGAATCAGCCCCAGTACTTC.

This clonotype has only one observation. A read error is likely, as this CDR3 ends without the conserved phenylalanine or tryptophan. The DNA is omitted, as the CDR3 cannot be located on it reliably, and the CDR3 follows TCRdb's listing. The chain's CDR3 is CASSHLLARNTGELVS. This chain links TRBV3-1 with TRBJ2-2; the listed D gene, TRBD2, was not tested against the DNA. CDR1 and CDR2 (germline): LGHDT, YNNKEL (reference sequence). The CDR3 sequence runs 16 residues, both termini included.

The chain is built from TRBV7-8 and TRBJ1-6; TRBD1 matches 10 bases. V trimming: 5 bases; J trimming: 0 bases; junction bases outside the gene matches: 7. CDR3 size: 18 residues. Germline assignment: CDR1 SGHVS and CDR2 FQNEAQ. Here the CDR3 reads CASSGDRGGGSYNSPLHF. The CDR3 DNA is TGTGCCAGCAGCGGGGACAGGGGCGGGGGCTCCTATAATTCACCCCTCCACTTT.

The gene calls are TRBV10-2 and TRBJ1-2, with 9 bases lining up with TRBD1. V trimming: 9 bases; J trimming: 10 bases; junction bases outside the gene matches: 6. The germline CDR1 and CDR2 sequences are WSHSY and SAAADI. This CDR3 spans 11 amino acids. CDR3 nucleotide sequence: TGCGCCAGTAAGGACAGGGGCGTCTACACCTTC. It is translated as CASKDRGVYTF.

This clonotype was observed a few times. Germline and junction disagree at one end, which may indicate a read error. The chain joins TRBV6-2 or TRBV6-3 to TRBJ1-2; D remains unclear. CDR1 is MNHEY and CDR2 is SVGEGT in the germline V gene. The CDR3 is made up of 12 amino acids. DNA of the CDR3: TGTGCCAGCAGTCACTCGGGCTATGGCTACACCTTC. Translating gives CASSHSGYGYTF.

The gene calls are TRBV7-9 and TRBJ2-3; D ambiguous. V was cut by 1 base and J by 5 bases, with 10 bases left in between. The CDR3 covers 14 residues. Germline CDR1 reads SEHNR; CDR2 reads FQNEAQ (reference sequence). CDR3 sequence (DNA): TGTGCCAGCAGCTTAGACGGACCTTTAGATACGCAGTATTTT. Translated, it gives CASSLDGPLDTQYF.

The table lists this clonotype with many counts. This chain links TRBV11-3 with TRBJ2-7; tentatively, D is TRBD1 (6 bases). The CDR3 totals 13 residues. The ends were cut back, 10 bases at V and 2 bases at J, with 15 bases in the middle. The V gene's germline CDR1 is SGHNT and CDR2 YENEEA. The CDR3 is CATGIRGTYEQYF. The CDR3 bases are TGTGCCACAGGGATCAGGGGAACCTACGAGCAGTACTTC.

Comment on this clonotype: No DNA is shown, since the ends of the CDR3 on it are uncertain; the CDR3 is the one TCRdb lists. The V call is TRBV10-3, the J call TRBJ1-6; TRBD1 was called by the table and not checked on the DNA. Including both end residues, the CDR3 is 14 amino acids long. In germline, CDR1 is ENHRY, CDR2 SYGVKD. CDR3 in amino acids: CAFSGQYSCSPLHF.

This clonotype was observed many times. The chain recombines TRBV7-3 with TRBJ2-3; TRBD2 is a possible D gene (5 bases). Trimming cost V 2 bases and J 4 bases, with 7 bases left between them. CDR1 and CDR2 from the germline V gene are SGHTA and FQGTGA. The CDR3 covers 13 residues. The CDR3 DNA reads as TGTGCCAGCAGCTTAGAGGGTGCAGATACGCAGTATTTT. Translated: CASSLEGADTQYF.

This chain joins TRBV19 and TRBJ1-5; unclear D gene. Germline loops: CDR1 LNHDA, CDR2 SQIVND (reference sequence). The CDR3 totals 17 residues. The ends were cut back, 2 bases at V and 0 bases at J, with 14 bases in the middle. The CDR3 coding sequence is TGTGCCAGTAGTATAAGGGCGGGCACATTTAGCAATCAGCCCCAGCATTTT. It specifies CASSIRAGTFSNQPQHF.

The CDR3 sequence: CATSSQGPGANVLTF. The DNA for the CDR3 is TGTGCCACCAGCTCCCAGGGGCCCGGGGCCAACGTCCTGACTTTC. The J gene is TRBJ2-6, the V gene TRBV15, with a possible D match to TRBD1 (6 bases). Trimming removed 5 bases at V and 4 bases at J, with 12 bases between. CDR3 length: 15 amino acids. From germline, CDR1 is LNHNV and CDR2 YYDKDF (reference sequence).

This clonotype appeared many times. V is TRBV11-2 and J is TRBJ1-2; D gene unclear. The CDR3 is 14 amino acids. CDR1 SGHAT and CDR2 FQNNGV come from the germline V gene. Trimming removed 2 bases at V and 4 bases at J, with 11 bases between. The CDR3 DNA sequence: TGTGCCAGCAGCTTATCCCTCGAGCTCTATGGCTACACCTTC. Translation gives CASSLSLELYGYTF.

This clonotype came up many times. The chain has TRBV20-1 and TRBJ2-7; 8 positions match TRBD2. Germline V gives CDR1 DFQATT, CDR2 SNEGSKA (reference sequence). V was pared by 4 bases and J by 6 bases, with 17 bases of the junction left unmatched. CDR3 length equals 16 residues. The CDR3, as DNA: TGCAGTGCTACCCCTCGGATAGCGGGAATCCCTACCGAGCAGTACTTC. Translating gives CSATPRIAGIPTEQYF.

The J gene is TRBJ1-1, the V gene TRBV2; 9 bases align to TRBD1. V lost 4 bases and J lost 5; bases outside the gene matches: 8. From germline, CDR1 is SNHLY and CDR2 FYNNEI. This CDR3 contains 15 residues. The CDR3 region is CASSALDRGFTEAFF. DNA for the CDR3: TGTGCCAGCAGTGCTTTGGACAGGGGTTTTACTGAAGCTTTCTTT. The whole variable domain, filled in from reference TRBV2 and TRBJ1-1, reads EPEVTQTPSHQVTQMGQEVILRCVPISNHLYFYWYRQILGQKVEFLVSFYNNEISEKSEIFDDQFSVERPDGSNFTLKIRSTKLEDSAMYFCASSALDRGFTEAFFGQGTRLTVV.